Below are 5 T cell receptor beta chains sequenced from a single sample in a study of neurological immune-mediated disorders (dated by TCRdb to about 2019). According to the study, the label for this sample's time point signals: longitudinal time-point 1 (baseline). Library construction relied on 5' RACE. This sample was sequenced with an Illumina HiSeq 2500. TCRdb took the public reads, trimmed them with fastp at Q25, ran MiXCR for clone calling and kept in-frame beta chains. Identical CDR3 protein sequences are pooled into one entry, listed with their most common genes and DNA. This sample holds tens of thousands of distinct CDR3 sequences; 12% to 15% were observed only once. The ten largest clonotypes hold approximately 4.2% of the sample. Input material: PBMCs. The receptors originated from a female donor with HTLV-1-associated myelopathy (HAM/TSP).

This clonotype occurred many times. The chain employs TRBV28 and TRBJ1-5; D ambiguous. Trimming left V 4 bases short and J 0 bases short, with 7 bases between. Germline values: CDR1 MDHEN, CDR2 SYDVKM. This CDR3 is built from 14 residues. The CDR3 DNA reads TGTGCCAGCAGTTCTCCACATAGCAATCAGCCCCAGCATTTT. This sequence encodes CASSSPHSNQPQHF.

This clonotype was observed many times. The chain joins TRBV20-1 to TRBJ2-7, with D unclear. The V end was cut by 1 base, the J end by 5 bases, with 3 bases between. The CDR3 covers 10 residues. Germline CDR1 is DFQATT and CDR2 is SNEGSKA (reference sequence). CDR3 loop: CSARADEQYF. For the CDR3, the DNA is TGCAGTGCTAGAGCGGACGAGCAGTACTTC.

The gene calls are TRBV7-3 and TRBJ2-1, with D possibly matching TRBD1 (5 bases). Germline lookup yields CDR1 SGHTA and CDR2 FQGTGA. V lost 2 bases, J lost 0 bases, and 11 bases lay in between. The CDR3 runs 16 residues. CDR3: CASSLGHSSSYNEQFF. The CDR3 region has the DNA TGTGCCAGCAGCTTAGGACATAGTAGCTCCTACAATGAGCAGTTCTTC.

This clonotype was counted at least ten times. The V call is TRBV20-1, the J call TRBJ1-5, with a weak D call TRBD1 (5 bases). The CDR3 covers 14 residues. The germline gives CDR1 DFQATT, CDR2 SNEGSKA (reference sequence). V lost 6 bases to trimming and J lost 6 bases, with 18 bases between them. The CDR3 DNA sequence: TGCAGTGCGTCCCCGGGACTCCAACTTCAGCCCCAGCATTTT. Encoded protein: CSASPGLQLQPQHF.

This clonotype was seen many times. The chain combines TRBV10-2 with TRBJ1-1; the match to TRBD1 covers 9 bases. Germline lookup yields CDR1 WSHSY and CDR2 SAAADI. V dropped 5 bases and J dropped 2; count of bases not matched to a gene: 3. This CDR3 spans 14 amino acids. CDR3 residues: CASSSQGANTEAFF. CDR3 nucleotide sequence: TGCGCCAGCAGTTCACAGGGGGCAAACACTGAAGCTTTCTTT.